Shown below are 18 T cell receptor beta chains from a single sample sequenced in a study of cytomegalovirus exposure and HLA in healthy donors. The PCR had 60 Vbeta and 13 Jbeta primers. Repertoires were generated with immunoSEQ multiplex PCR, while TCRdb's copy carries only in-frame clones and drops some. In all, the sample yields some 150,000 clones. Sequencing input: PBMCs. The source is a man aged 35 to 55 in good health and CMV-seronegative.

V and J are TRBV10-3 and TRBJ2-7; tentatively, D is TRBD2 (5 bases). CDR3 length equals 16 residues. The germline V gene encodes CDR1 ENHRY and CDR2 SYGVKD. V lost 3 bases, J lost 3 bases, and 18 bases lay in between. The CDR3 protein is CAISDPGEGLYYEQYF. CDR3 DNA: TGTGCCATCAGTGATCCCGGAGAGGGCCTTTACTACGAGCAGTACTTC.

The CDR3 here is CASTLGGGGTGELFF. The CDR3 nucleotides read TGTGCCAGCACCTTGGGGGGGGGAGGGACCGGGGAGCTGTTTTTT. This chain connects TRBV6-1 to TRBJ2-2; 7 bases are shared with TRBD2. The CDR3 is 15 residues long. Germline assignment: CDR1 MNHNS and CDR2 SASEGT. V dropped 7 bases and J dropped 5; count of bases not matched to a gene: 10.

For the CDR3, the DNA is TGTGCCAGCAGCCCGGGACAGGGTGGCAATCAGCCCCAGCATTTT. Its protein is CASSPGQGGNQPQHF. The chain has TRBV7-9 and TRBJ1-5; 9 bases line up with TRBD1. The germline V gene encodes CDR1 SEHNR and CDR2 FQNEAQ (reference sequence). This CDR3 has 15 amino acids. With V trimmed by 5 bases and J by 2 bases, 4 bases remained unmatched. Full variable domain (rest looked up from reference TRBV7-9 and TRBJ1-5): DTGVSQNPRHKITKRGQNVTFRCDPISEHNRLYWYRQTLGQGPEFLTYFQNEAQLEKSRLLSDRFSAERPKGSFSTLEIQRTEQGDSAMYLCASSPGQGGNQPQHFGDGTRLSIL.

The gene calls are TRBV18 and TRBJ2-1, with TRBD2 matching over 7 bases. CDR3 length: 13 amino acids. V lost 6 bases to trimming and J lost 5 bases; unmatched junction nucleotides: 4. Germline V gene data show CDR1 as KGHSH and CDR2 as LQKENI. CDR3 in amino acids: CASSLTSDNEQFF. The CDR3 region has the DNA TGTGCCAGCTCCCTCACTAGCGACAATGAGCAGTTCTTC.

This sequence joins TRBV4-2 and TRBJ1-2, with unresolved D. The germline V and J ends were trimmed by 3 bases and 7 bases, with 12 bases remaining between them. In germline, CDR1 is LGHNA, CDR2 YNFKEQ. The length of the CDR3 is 13 residues. Written as DNA, the CDR3 is TGTGCCAGCAGCCAGCCGAGGGAGGGTGGCTACACCTTC. As protein: CASSQPREGGYTF.

The V and J genes are TRBV7-3 and TRBJ1-5; D is undetermined. Germline assignment: CDR1 SGHTA and CDR2 FQGTGA. The CDR3 spans 14 residues. Trimming took off 5 bases at V and 5 bases at J, with 13 bases between the two ends. The CDR3: CASSPNPGYQPQHF. The CDR3 DNA follows: TGTGCCAGCAGCCCTAACCCAGGCTATCAGCCCCAGCATTTT.

The J gene is TRBJ2-7, the V gene TRBV5-1, with 7 positions matching TRBD1. Trimming took 3 bases from V and 2 from J; bases not matched to a gene: 5. The germline V gene has CDR1 SGHRS and CDR2 YFSETQ. The CDR3 spans 14 residues. DNA of the CDR3: TGCGCCAGCAGCTCGGCCGGGACAGCCTACGAGCAGTACTTC. As protein: CASSSAGTAYEQYF. Combining the CDR3 with reference TRBV5-1 and TRBJ2-7 gives the whole variable domain KAGVTQTPRYLIKTRGQQVTLSCSPISGHRSVSWYQQTPGQGLQFLFEYFSETQRNKGNFPGRFSGRQFSNSRSEMNVSTLELGDSALYLCASSSAGTAYEQYFGPGTRLTVT.

With regard to this clone: Its ends do not fully match the called genes, so a read error is possible. The rearrangement joins TRBV5-4 to TRBJ2-7, with D perhaps matching TRBD1 (5 bases). Germline CDR1 and CDR2: SGHNT and YYREEE (reference sequence). The CDR3 has 14 amino acids. The CDR3 sequence is CASSLFQGSFEQYF. CDR3 coding DNA: TGTGCCAGCAGCTTGTTCCAGGGATCCTTCGAGCAGTACTTC.

V usage is TRBV7-2 and J usage is TRBJ2-3; TRBD2 aligns across 8 bases. The CDR3 length is 15 residues. Trimming took 3 bases from V and 0 from J; bases not matched to a gene: 2. CDR1 is SGHTA, CDR2 FQGNSA, per germline. The CDR3 here is CASSFGGGSTDTQYF. The CDR3 coding sequence is TGTGCCAGCAGCTTTGGCGGGGGGAGCACAGATACGCAGTATTTT.

The rearrangement links TRBV4-1 to TRBJ2-7; 7 bases fit TRBD2. With 0 bases clipped from V and 3 bases from J, the junction kept 8 bases outside the gene matches. The CDR3 length is 16 residues. CDR1 and CDR2 (germline): MGHRA, YSYEKL. DNA of the CDR3: TGCGCCAGCAGCCAAGAGAAAAAAGCGGGGTTCTACGAGCAGTACTTC. Translating it yields CASSQEKKAGFYEQYF.

To note about this clone: At one end, the junction sequence differs from germline, possibly due to a read error. The chain employs TRBV29-1 and TRBJ2-5, with TRBD2 matching over 7 bases. CDR1 is SQVTM and CDR2 is ANQGSEA in the germline V gene. The CDR3 has 15 amino acids. The chain's CDR3 is CSVEGSSGLQATQYF. DNA of the CDR3: TGCAGCGTTGAAGGGTCTAGCGGCCTCCAAGCGACCCAGTACTTC.

The V gene is TRBV7-8, the J gene TRBJ2-7; maybe TRBD2 (7 bases). In germline, CDR1 is SGHVS, CDR2 FQNEAQ. The germline V and J ends were trimmed by 5 bases and 5 bases, with 22 bases remaining between them. The CDR3 is 16 amino acids. This CDR3 is CASSPRGGRAPNEQYF. CDR3 in DNA: TGTGCCAGCAGCCCCAGAGGGGGGAGGGCCCCCAACGAGCAGTACTTC.

The V call is TRBV5-1, the J call TRBJ1-2; D perhaps matches TRBD1 (5 bases). V lost 2 bases to trimming and J lost 0 bases, with 11 bases between them. The germline V gene encodes CDR1 SGHRS and CDR2 YFSETQ. The CDR3 spans 15 residues. CDR3 sequence (DNA): TGCGCCAGCAGCTTTGGGGGGGGTTCTAACTATGGCTACACCTTC. Translation: CASSFGGGSNYGYTF.

The chain links TRBV5-1 to TRBJ2-5; D is undetermined. The V gene lost 0 bases and the J gene lost 5 bases, with 14 bases spanning the gap. The germline V gene encodes CDR1 SGHRS and CDR2 YFSETQ. The CDR3 is 15 amino acids. CDR3 amino acids: CASSLAGYLGETQYF. The CDR3 bases are TGCGCCAGCAGCTTGGCGGGTTATTTGGGTGAGACCCAGTACTTC.

The gene calls are TRBV6-5 and TRBJ1-2, with a weak D call TRBD1 (6 bases). There are 15 residues in the CDR3. V lost 0 bases and J 2 bases, leaving 10 bases between the germline ends. The germline CDR1 and CDR2 sequences are MNHEY and SVGAGI. This CDR3 reads CASSYSVGANYGYTF. The CDR3 region has the DNA TGTGCCAGCAGTTACTCGGTGGGGGCCAACTATGGCTACACCTTC.

The chain combines TRBV5-1 with TRBJ2-7; D is possibly TRBD1 (6 bases). The germline gives CDR1 SGHRS, CDR2 YFSETQ. Trimming removed 6 bases from V and 4 bases from J, with 20 bases in between. The CDR3 extends over 15 amino acids. The CDR3 region is CASKLGDTEHYEQYF. The DNA for the CDR3 is TGCGCCAGCAAACTTGGGGACACCGAACATTACGAGCAGTACTTC.

V is TRBV9 and J is TRBJ1-1; D is unresolved. Germline lookup yields CDR1 SGDLS and CDR2 YYNGEE. V lost 0 bases to trimming and J lost 1 base, with 7 bases between them. CDR3 length: 14 residues. The CDR3 DNA sequence: TGTGCCAGCAGCGTAGGGCCTGGGAACACTGAAGCTTTCTTT. Translation: CASSVGPGNTEAFF.

The chain links TRBV29-1 to TRBJ2-7, with D perhaps matching TRBD1 (5 bases). Deletions cut 8 bases from V and 0 bases from J, with 11 bases between. The germline CDR1 and CDR2 sequences are SQVTM and ANQGSEA. The length of the CDR3 is 12 residues. CDR3 in DNA: TGCAGCACACGACAGAGCTCCTACGAGCAGTACTTC. Translated: CSTRQSSYEQYF.